Below, 4 T cell receptor beta chains from the same sample are listed, as sequenced in a study of blood T cell repertoires in COVID-19. TCRdb's table, derived via immunoSEQ multiplex PCR, lists solely in-frame clones and lacks some. The top ten clones hold under 3.5% of a sample with fewer than 300,000 clones, more than 70% of them seen once. What was sequenced was peripheral blood. The receptor source for this set is a young woman with acute or convalescent COVID-19.

The chain links TRBV27 to TRBJ1-1; 7 bases map to TRBD1. Per germline, CDR1 MNHEY and CDR2 SMNVEV (reference sequence). CDR3 length: 14 amino acids. Unmatched junction bases numbered 9, after V lost 5 bases and J lost 6 bases. The CDR3 here is CASSPQGRVAEAFF. CDR3 sequence (DNA): TGTGCCAGCAGTCCACAGGGGCGGGTCGCTGAAGCTTTCTTT.

The chain couples TRBV5-1 to TRBJ2-1; 11 bases agree with TRBD2. The CDR3 runs 16 residues. Per germline, CDR1 SGHRS and CDR2 YFSETQ. V trimming: 0 bases; J trimming: 6 bases; junction bases outside the gene matches: 5. The chain's CDR3 is CASSLEGLAGVNEQFF. The CDR3 DNA is TGCGCCAGCAGCTTGGAAGGACTAGCGGGCGTCAATGAGCAGTTCTTC.

The chain employs TRBV5-1 and TRBJ2-1; 7 bases line up with TRBD1. The germline V gene has CDR1 SGHRS and CDR2 YFSETQ. V shed 7 bases and J 7 bases; nucleotides not matched to a gene: 17. CDR3 length: 16 residues. CDR3 protein: CASREYTGTDLNEQFF. In nucleotides, the CDR3 is TGCGCCAGCCGAGAGTATACCGGGACAGACCTAAATGAGCAGTTCTTC. Full variable domain (outside the CDR3, taken from reference TRBV5-1 and TRBJ2-1): KAGVTQTPRYLIKTRGQQVTLSCSPISGHRSVSWYQQTPGQGLQFLFEYFSETQRNKGNFPGRFSGRQFSNSRSEMNVSTLELGDSALYLCASREYTGTDLNEQFFGPGTRLTVL.

V and J are TRBV6-5 and TRBJ2-1; TRBD2 matches at 9 bases. Germline V gives CDR1 MNHEY, CDR2 SVGAGI. Trimming removed 7 bases from V and 4 bases from J; junction bases left unmatched: 5. The CDR3 runs 14 residues. The CDR3 DNA sequence: TGTGCCAGCACAAGGACTAGCGAGTACAATGAGCAGTTCTTC. As protein: CASTRTSEYNEQFF.